Reported below is one T cell receptor beta chain. This clonotype showed up many times. What this receptor recognizes is not known. It has no much larger one-base neighbor in the sample; base qualities were not kept. The sample's treatment or condition, from its label and the paper: live attenuated yellow fever vaccine strain. A standard Ficoll-Paque protocol was used to isolate PBMCs from peripheral blood. CD4 and CD8 T-cell fractions were isolated with Dynabeads CD4 and CD8 positive selection kits. TriZol was used to extract RNA from bulk PBMCs, from CD4 and CD8 fractions, and from dextramer-positive and dextramer-negative fractions. The data derive from a study of T cells after yellow fever vaccination (dated by TCRdb to the late 2010s). About the study as a whole: The SMART-Seq v4 Ultra Low Input RNA kit was used to prepare libraries from fractions with low cell numbers. To follow T-cell clones before and after both primary and booster YFV17D yellow fever vaccination, bulk TCR alpha and beta repertoires underwent longitudinal sequencing. Two healthy male donors, one aged 18 to 29 and one aged 30 to 40 years, were included in the cohort. Blood was collected at multiple timepoints before and after primary and secondary immunization, and bulk PBMC replicates and cell subsets were isolated. Broad study findings and their caveats: A small fraction of clonotypes appeared in both the CD4 and CD8 compartments, likely as a result of convergent recombination. The study included only a couple of donors, which limits how far the findings can be generalized. FACS-sorted repertoires could contain abundant contaminating clonotypes from the bulk population, so computational filtering was required. Most clones expanded after primary vaccination (approximately 96% of CD4 and about 85% of CD8) were re-detected after the booster, suggesting that broad memory maintenance occurred. The secondary T-cell response was weaker than the primary response but faster, peaking on day 5 instead of day 15.

TCR cDNA was synthesized by 5'RACE template switching, through which a universal primer site and unique molecular identifiers were introduced. cDNA synthesis was primed from both the TCR alpha and TCR beta constant segments. Libraries were amplified in two PCR steps, with sample barcodes and sequencing adapters added in the second step. Sequencing of libraries was performed on Illumina HiSeq 2500 (2x100 bp) or NovaSeq (2x150 bp). The study's own analysis went as follows. MIGEC was used to demultiplex reads and collapse the reads into UMI consensus sequences, and MiXCR was used for V(D)J alignment. Vaccine-responding clonotypes were identified with edgeR using replicate PBMC samples, with FDR below 0.01 and a log2 fold change above 5 up to day 15 being required. Bulk clonotypes were assigned CD4 or CD8 identity according to which sequenced CD4 or CD8 repertoire held them at higher abundance. TCRdb ran its own pipeline on the public reads, namely fastp trimming at Q25 and MiXCR clone calling, and kept in-frame beta chains. For every CDR3 protein sequence, its rows merge into one entry that carries the most common genes and DNA. Clone size and V and J calls follow TCRdb, not the original study. The table for this sample lists 200,000 to 300,000 distinct CDR3 sequences; 6.7% of them were counted only once. Around 1% of the sample goes to the ten largest clones.

CDR1 and CDR2 (ENHRY, SYGVKD) derive from the germline V gene. From the cysteine up to the phenylalanine, the CDR3 has a length of 14 residues. Of the read, only the CDR3 DNA is kept; its 42 bases are in frame from base 1. Trimming accounts for 6 bases at V and 2 bases at J, while the number of junction bases matched to no gene is 5. The source of this sequence is a man aged 25-45 years who received the YFV17D yellow fever vaccine. The source material was CD4+ T cells sorted from PBMCs, sampled on the day of the yellow fever booster vaccination. The V gene is TRBV10-3 and the J gene is TRBJ2-3, with 7 junctional bases fitting TRBD2. The CDR3 has the sequence CAISPSGNTDTQYF. The bases read TGTGCCATCAGCCCTAGCGGAAACACAGATACGCAGTATTTT.